This T cell receptor beta chain was observed in a study of T cells in Graves' hyperthyroidism and ophthalmopathy (dated by TCRdb to between 2019 and 2020). With respect to the entire study: Peripheral blood was sampled at the time of initial diagnosis, prior to any treatment. The study also compared thyroid tissue and blood T-cell repertoires from a handful of Graves' hyperthyroidism patients. According to the paper, TCR Vbeta CDR3 sequencing was carried out on some 130 peripheral blood samples, which came from fewer than 50 ophthalmopathy, around 74 hyperthyroidism and approximately 17 progressor patients. After sampling, hyperthyroidism patients received methimazole starting at 30 mg daily, and ophthalmopathy patients received high-dose intravenous methylprednisolone. Prospective prediction of ophthalmopathy was tested in an independent validation cohort of about 19 hyperthyroidism patients and approximately 17 patients who later progressed to ophthalmopathy. The approximately 100 discovery patients were divided at random into training and test sets in a 7:3 ratio. To identify TCR V-J signatures that set the groups apart, the researchers used a discovery cohort of 100 patients, made up of 40 to 45 with Graves' ophthalmopathy and 57 with stable Graves' hyperthyroidism. The study at large found these results: No statistical method was used to set the sample size in advance, and investigators knew the group allocation. Blood samples also contained most of the expanded thyroid clonotypes (frequency above 0.001), which suggests that blood repertoires may reflect thyroid immune responses. Ophthalmopathy was separated from stable hyperthyroidism by a 13 V-J signature model, with 85% to 90% sensitivity and roughly 81% specificity obtained in cross-validation and 80%/75% obtained in testing. During validation, the model predicted progression to ophthalmopathy a median of about 6.5 months ahead of onset, with around 70% sensitivity and roughly 72% specificity.

Trimming accounts for 2 bases at V and 2 bases at J, while the number of junction bases matched to no gene is 6. The germline V gene provides CDR1 SGHNT and CDR2 YENEEA. The cysteine opens and the phenylalanine closes a CDR3 of 19 amino acids. The only DNA kept is the CDR3, 57 bases in frame from the first base. Amplification of TCR beta CDR3 regions was carried out from RNA transcripts. The TCR CDR3 was subjected to a first round of RT-PCR using the HTBI primer set and the Qiagen OneStep RT-PCR kit. Libraries were constructed in a second round of multiplex PCR, after which size selection and purification were carried out. Sequencing of the libraries was done on an Illumina HiSeq2000 using paired-end 100 bp reads. As for how the authors treated the data: SOAPnuke was used to process the raw data, removing reads that contained adapters or uncalled bases, had a mean Phred below 15, or lacked an exact match to the constant primer or identifier. COPE v1.2.5 was used to merge the high-quality paired reads, and each unique nucleotide sequence was defined as a clonotype. Clonotypes were aligned to IMGT TRBV, TRBD and TRBJ reference segments using MiTCR v1.1. Analysis was restricted to V-J combinations with a frequency above 0.0001, which covered 99.2% of repertoires. A TCS score was defined as the ratio between F50 (clonal expansion) and ExV (chaos), using BLOSUM62-based TCRdist between CDR3 peptides within each V-J. Welch's t-statistics and random forest reduced just over 500 V-J features to 10 to 15, which were used in a naive Bayes classifier (R e1071). TCRdb reanalyzed the raw reads on its own, using fastp at Q25 for trimming and MiXCR for clone calling, and kept in-frame beta chains. Rows merge per CDR3 protein into single entries with the most common DNA and genes. It is TCRdb's table, rather than the study itself, that gives the V and J calls and clone size. The table for this sample lists a few hundred thousand distinct CDR3 sequences; approximately 14% of them were counted only once. The ten largest clones take up about 37% of the sample.

Comment on this clonotype: Which antigen it targets is not known. Base qualities are missing; no much larger clone stands one base away.

Moderately to severely active disease, a Clinical Activity Score of at least 3, a NOSPECS grade of at least 4, and a duration under 3 months were present in ophthalmopathy patients. Exclusion was applied to patients with uncontrolled infections, other autoimmune diseases, pregnancy or lactation. Clinical symptoms, serum thyroxine and TRAb, thyroid ultrasound, and orbital computed tomography formed the basis for the diagnoses. PBMCs were isolated from more than 8 ml of fresh peripheral blood by Ficoll-Paque density gradient centrifugation. Total RNA was extracted using Trizol reagent, and RNA quality was assessed on an Agilent 2100 Bioanalyzer.

The material sequenced was blood. The TCR was taken from a woman in her forties with Graves' ophthalmopathy. The chain employs TRBV11-3 and TRBJ2-2; TRBD2 aligns with 15 central bases. The CDR3 amino acid sequence is: CASSLFRTSGRENTGELFF. The bases are TGTGCCAGCAGCTTATTCCGGACTAGCGGGAGGGAAAACACCGGGGAGCTGTTTTTT.